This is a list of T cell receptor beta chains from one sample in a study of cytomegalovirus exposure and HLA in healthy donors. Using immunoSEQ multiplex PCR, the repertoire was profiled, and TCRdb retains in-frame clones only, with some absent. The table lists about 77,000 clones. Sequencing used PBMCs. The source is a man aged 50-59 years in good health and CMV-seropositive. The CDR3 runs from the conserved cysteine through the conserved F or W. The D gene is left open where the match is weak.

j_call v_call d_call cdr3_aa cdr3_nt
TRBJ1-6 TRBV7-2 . CASSLVETGWALHF TGTGCCAGCAGCTTAGTCGAGACAGGCTGGGCCCTCCACTTT
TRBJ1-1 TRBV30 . CAWTVPGTEAFF TGTGCCTGGACCGTCCCAGGGACTGAAGCTTTCTTT
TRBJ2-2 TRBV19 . CASSIRGWNTGELFF TGTGCCAGTAGTATCCGGGGATGGAACACCGGGGAGCTGTTTTTT
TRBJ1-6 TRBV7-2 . CASSLAGRWSPLHF TGTGCCAGCAGCCTTGCGGGGCGGTGGTCACCCCTCCACTTT
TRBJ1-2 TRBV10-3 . CAISVGPNYGYTF TGTGCCATCAGTGTTGGCCCTAACTATGGCTACACCTTC
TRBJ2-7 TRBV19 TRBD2 CASSSSGREQYF TGTGCCAGTTCGTCTAGCGGGAGAGAGCAGTACTTC
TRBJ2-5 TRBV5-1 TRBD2 CASSLLWGGETQYF TGCGCCAGCAGCTTGTTATGGGGGGGAGAGACCCAGTACTTC
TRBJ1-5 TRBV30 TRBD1 CAWSSKGGLQHF TGTGCCTGGAGTTCAAAAGGGGGCTTGCAGCATTTT
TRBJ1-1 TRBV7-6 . CASSLLGSNTEAFF TGTGCCAGCAGCTTACTTGGCAGTAACACTGAAGCTTTCTTT
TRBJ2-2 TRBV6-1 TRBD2 CATSSTSIGELFF TGTGCCACCTCTTCGACTAGCATTGGGGAGCTGTTTTTT
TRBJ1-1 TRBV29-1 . CSVEAGAGTEAFF TGCAGCGTTGAAGCAGGGGCGGGCACTGAAGCTTTCTTT
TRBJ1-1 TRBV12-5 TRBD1 CASGLASGTGGNTEAFF TGTGCTAGTGGTTTGGCTTCAGGGACAGGGGGTAACACTGAAGCTTTCTTT
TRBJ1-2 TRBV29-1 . CSVQGRPNYGYTF TGCAGCGTTCAGGGTCGCCCTAACTATGGCTACACCTTC
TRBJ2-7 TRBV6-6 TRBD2 CASTLRGREVDEQYF TGTGCCAGCACCCTACGAGGACGGGAGGTCGACGAGCAGTACTTC
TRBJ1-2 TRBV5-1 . CASSLGGGGYTF TGCGCCAGCAGCTTGGGAGGTGGTGGCTACACCTTC
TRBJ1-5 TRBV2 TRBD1 CASSEGGQGLGQPQHF TGTGCCAGCAGTGAAGGGGGACAGGGGTTAGGTCAGCCCCAGCATTTT
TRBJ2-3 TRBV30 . CAWSGANPDTQYF TGTGCCTGGAGTGGGGCCAATCCAGATACGCAGTATTTT
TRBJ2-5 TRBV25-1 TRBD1 CASSGDRGGETQYF TGTGCCAGCAGTGGGGACAGGGGCGGGGAGACCCAGTACTTC
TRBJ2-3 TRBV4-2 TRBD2 CASSQASRGGGKRRRDTQYF TGTGCCAGCAGCCAAGCCAGCCGGGGCGGGGGGAAGAGGAGACGGGATACGCAGTATTTT
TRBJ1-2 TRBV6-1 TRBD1 CASSDLAGGNGYTF TGTGCCAGCAGTGATTTGGCAGGGGGGAATGGCTACACCTTC
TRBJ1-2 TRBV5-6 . CASSLGANYGYTF TGTGCCAGCAGCCTAGGAGCTAACTATGGCTACACCTTC
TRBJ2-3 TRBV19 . CASNGGTTDTQYF TGTGCCAGTAATGGCGGAACCACAGATACGCAGTATTTT
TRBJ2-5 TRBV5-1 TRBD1 CASSPGTGGPKQETQYF TGCGCCAGCAGCCCCGGGACAGGGGGCCCAAAACAAGAGACCCAGTACTTC
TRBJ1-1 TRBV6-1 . CASSERFGTEAFF TGTGCCAGCAGTGAGCGCTTCGGCACTGAAGCTTTCTTT
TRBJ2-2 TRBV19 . CASTPRLVSTNTGELFF TGTGCCAGTACCCCCAGATTGGTATCCACGAACACCGGGGAGCTGTTTTTT
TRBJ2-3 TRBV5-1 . CASSLVTGEADTQYF TGCGCCAGCAGCTTGGTTACGGGAGAGGCAGATACGCAGTATTTT
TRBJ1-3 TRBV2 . CASSASQRASGNTIYF TGTGCCAGCAGTGCATCGCAGAGGGCCTCTGGAAACACCATATATTTT
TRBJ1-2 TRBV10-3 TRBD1 CAITRGQGDGYTF TGTGCCATCACCAGGGGACAGGGGGATGGCTACACCTTC
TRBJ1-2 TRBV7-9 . CASSEDWNYGYTF TGTGCCAGCAGCGAGGACTGGAACTATGGCTACACCTTC
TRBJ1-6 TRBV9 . CASLGSPLHF TGTGCCAGCCTTGGCTCACCCCTCCACTTT
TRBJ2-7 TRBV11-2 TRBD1 CASSLISGQSASYEQYF TGTGCCAGCAGCTTGATTTCGGGACAGTCCGCTTCCTACGAGCAGTACTTC
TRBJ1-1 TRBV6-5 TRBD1 CASSFSGDRYTEAFF TGTGCCAGCAGTTTCTCAGGGGACAGGTACACTGAAGCTTTCTTT
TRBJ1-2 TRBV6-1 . CASSEGGVRLGYTF TGTGCCAGCAGTGAAGGGGGAGTGCGCCTTGGCTACACCTTC
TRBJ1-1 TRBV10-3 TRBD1 CAISQDRDAEAFF TGTGCCATCAGTCAGGACAGGGATGCTGAAGCTTTCTTT
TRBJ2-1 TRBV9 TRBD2 CASSVGLRGGNEQFF TGTGCCAGCAGCGTAGGGTTGCGGGGGGGCAATGAGCAGTTCTTC
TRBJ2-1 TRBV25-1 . CASSSFNEQFF TGTGCCAGCAGTTCTTTCAATGAGCAGTTCTTC
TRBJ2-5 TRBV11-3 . CASSPGSQETQYF TGTGCCAGCAGCCCGGGTAGCCAAGAGACCCAGTACTTC
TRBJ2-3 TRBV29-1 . CSVQLVDTQYF TGCAGCGTCCAGTTGGTAGATACGCAGTATTTT
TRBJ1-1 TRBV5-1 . CASSSGTFLKEAFF TGCGCCAGCAGCTCCGGGACATTTCTCAAGGAAGCTTTCTTT
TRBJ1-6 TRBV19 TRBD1 CASSTDRGNSPLHF TGTGCCAGTAGTACGGACAGGGGTAATTCACCCCTCCACTTT
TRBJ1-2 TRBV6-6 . CASSGDRDSWTQGYTF TGTGCCAGCAGTGGAGACCGGGACTCCTGGACTCAAGGCTACACCTTC
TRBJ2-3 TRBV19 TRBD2 CASSRGGDTQYF TGTGCCAGTAGTCGGGGGGGAGATACGCAGTATTTT
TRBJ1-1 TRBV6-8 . CASSPPESLSIEVANMNTEAFF TGTGCCAGCAGCCCTCCAGAGAGCCTCTCAATCGAGGTCGCTAACATGAACACTGAAGCTTTCTTT
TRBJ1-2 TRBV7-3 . CASSPGRGIGDYGYTF TGTGCCAGCAGCCCCGGGCGGGGAATCGGAGACTATGGCTACACCTTC
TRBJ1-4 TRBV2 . CASGGDINEKLFF TGTGCCAGCGGGGGGGATATAAATGAAAAACTGTTTTTT